This TCR beta chain emerged from a study of blood T cell repertoires in COVID-19. The germline gives CDR1 PRHDT, CDR2 FYEKMQ (reference sequence). V shed 7 bases and J shed 0 bases, with 17 bases lying between them. The CDR3 consists of 16 residues. The Seattle patients, enrolled during active infection, were followed longitudinally. Profiled with immunoSEQ multiplex PCR; TCRdb holds only in-frame clones, not every one. Here the sample spans 150,000 to 200,000 clones, about 88% being singletons. The rearrangement joins TRBV13 to TRBJ2-3; D possibly corresponds to TRBD2 (7 bases). The clonotype was recovered from a woman aged 50 to 60 with COVID-19, enrolled during active disease. Sequencing was done on a sample of peripheral blood. The CDR3 here is CASKGGGSPSTDTQYF. The CDR3 bases are TGTGCCAGCAAGGGGGGGGGCTCTCCTAGCACAGATACGCAGTATTTT.